This T cell receptor beta chain was identified in a study of T cells in Graves' hyperthyroidism and ophthalmopathy. In its sample, this clonotype was seen many times. RNA transcripts yielded amplified TCR beta CDR3 regions. TCR CDR3 regions were first amplified by RT-PCR with HTBI primers. From the multiplex PCR reads, TCRdb called clonotypes with MiXCR, one entry per CDR3 protein. The data show around 420,000 distinct CDR3 sequences, 15% to 18% seen once. The CDR3 length is 14 residues. Trimming removed 5 bases from V and 4 bases from J, with 11 bases in between. Germline V gene lookup returns CDR1 MNHNS and CDR2 SASEGT. Graves' hyperthyroidism was deemed stable absent ophthalmopathy progression within 18 months. In patients aged 18 to 65, hyperthyroidism was newly diagnosed, with duration under 2 months.

The TCR originated in a woman between 18 and 29 years old with Graves' hyperthyroidism. J is TRBJ1-4 and V is TRBV6-1; no definite D call. Sequencing used blood. CDR3: CASSRDGLNEKLFF. The CDR3 coding sequence is TGTGCCAGCAGTCGCGACGGTCTTAATGAAAAACTGTTTTTT.